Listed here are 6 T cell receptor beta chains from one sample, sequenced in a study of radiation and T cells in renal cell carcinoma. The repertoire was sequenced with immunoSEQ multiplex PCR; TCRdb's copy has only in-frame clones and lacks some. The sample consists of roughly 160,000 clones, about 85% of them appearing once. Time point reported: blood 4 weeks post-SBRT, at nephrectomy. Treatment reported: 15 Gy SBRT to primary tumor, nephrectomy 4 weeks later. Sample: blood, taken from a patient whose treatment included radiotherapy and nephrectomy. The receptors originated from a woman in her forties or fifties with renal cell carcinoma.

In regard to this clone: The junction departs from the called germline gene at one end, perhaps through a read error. The CDR3 region is CASSVATSGGQGTQYF. The CDR3 coding sequence is TGTGCCAGCAGCGTAGCGACTAGCGGGGGGCAAGGGACCCAGTACTTC. The V call is TRBV9, the J call TRBJ2-5, with 13 bases that match TRBD2. This CDR3 comprises 16 residues. The V gene's germline CDR1 is SGDLS and CDR2 YYNGEE.

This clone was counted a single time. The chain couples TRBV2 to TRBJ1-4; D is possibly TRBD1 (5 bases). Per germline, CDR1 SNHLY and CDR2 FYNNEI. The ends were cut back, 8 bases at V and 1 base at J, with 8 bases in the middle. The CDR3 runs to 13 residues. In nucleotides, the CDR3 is TGTGCCAGCTCAAGGGGAACTAATGAAAAACTGTTTTTT. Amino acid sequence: CASSRGTNEKLFF. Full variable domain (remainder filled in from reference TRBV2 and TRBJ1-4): EPEVTQTPSHQVTQMGQEVILRCVPISNHLYFYWYRQILGQKVEFLVSFYNNEISEKSEIFDDQFSVERPDGSNFTLKIRSTKLEDSAMYFCASSRGTNEKLFFGSGTQLSVL.

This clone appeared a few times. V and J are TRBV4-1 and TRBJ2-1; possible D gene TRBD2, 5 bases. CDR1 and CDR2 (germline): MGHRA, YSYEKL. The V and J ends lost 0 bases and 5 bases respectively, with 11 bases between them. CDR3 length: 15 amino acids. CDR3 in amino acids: CASSQDLLAHNEQFF. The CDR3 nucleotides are TGCGCCAGCAGCCAAGATCTCCTAGCCCACAATGAGCAGTTCTTC.

The CDR3 DNA is TGTGCCATCAGTGATCTCGGTGAAGCTTTCTTT. This translates into CAISDLGEAFF. J is TRBJ1-1 and V is TRBV10-3, with D hard to call. Deletions cut 3 bases from V and 7 bases from J, with 6 bases between. The germline V gene encodes CDR1 ENHRY and CDR2 SYGVKD. The CDR3 is 11 amino acids.

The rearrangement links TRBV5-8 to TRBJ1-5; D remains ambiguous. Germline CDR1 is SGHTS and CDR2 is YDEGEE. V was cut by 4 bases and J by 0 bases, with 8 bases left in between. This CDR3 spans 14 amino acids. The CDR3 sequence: CASSGGLSNQPQHF. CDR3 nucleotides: TGTGCCAGCAGCGGAGGACTTAGCAATCAGCCCCAGCATTTT.

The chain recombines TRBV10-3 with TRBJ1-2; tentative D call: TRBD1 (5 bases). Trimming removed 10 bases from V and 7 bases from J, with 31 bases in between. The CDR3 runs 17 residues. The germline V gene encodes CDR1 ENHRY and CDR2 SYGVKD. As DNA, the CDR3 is TGTGCCACCACCCAGATGACGACAGCCCAAAAGGCAAGTGGCTACACCTTC. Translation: CATTQMTTAQKASGYTF.